This is a list of T cell receptor beta chains from one sample in a study of Ad26.COV2.S vaccination and SARS-CoV-2 variants. Sequenced by immunoSEQ multiplex PCR; TCRdb stores in-frame clones only, minus some. The data hold hundreds of thousands of clones, with 86% observed a single time. The sequenced sample was peripheral blood, obtained in a trial of Ad26.COV2.S vaccine versus placebo. The receptors shown here come from a person between 18 and 59 years old who received the Ad26.COV2.S COVID-19 vaccine or a placebo. Each CDR3 is given with its conserved first and last residue. D genes are given only for firm matches. Clone size is shown for a subset of rows, as once, few, many or a class of expanded clone.

>TRBJ1-2|TRBV27|-|-
TGTGCCACCGGAGGGGGTGAGACCCCTGGCTACACCTTC
CATGGGETPGYTF
>TRBJ1-1|TRBV6-2/TRBV6-3|-|-
TGTGCCAGCAGCCAACAGGGTAACACTGAAGCTTTCTTT
CASSQQGNTEAFF
>TRBJ1-2|TRBV28|-|-
TGTGCCAGCAGTCGGGACATGCGCTACACCTTC
CASSRDMRYTF
>TRBJ2-5|TRBV2|-|-
TGTGCCAGCAGCCTAAGCACAGGGACCCAGTACTTC
CASSLSTGTQYF
>TRBJ2-5|TRBV5-4|-|-
TGTGCCAGCAGCTTTTGGAGGCAAGAGACCCAGTACTTC
CASSFWRQETQYF
>TRBJ2-2|TRBV5-1|-|-
TGCGCCAGCAGCTTGGGCCAGGGGGGCACCGGGGAGCTGTTTTTT
CASSLGQGGTGELFF
>TRBJ2-7|TRBV24-1|TRBD1|-
TGTGCCACCAGTGGGACAGGGACCTACGAGCAGTACTTC
CATSGTGTYEQYF
>TRBJ2-1|TRBV19|TRBD2|-
TGTGCCAGTAGTATGGCTAGCGGGGGGGCCAAAAATGAGCAGTTCTTC
CASSMASGGAKNEQFF
>TRBJ2-5|TRBV4-3|TRBD2|once
TGCGCCAGCAGCCAAGATCTAGCGGGACCGGAGACCCAGTACTTC
CASSQDLAGPETQYF
>TRBJ2-1|TRBV30|-|-
TGTGCCTGGAGTGTTAGGGACCAGCAGTTCTTC
CAWSVRDQQFF
>TRBJ2-2|TRBV5-1|TRBD1|-
TGCGCCAGCAGCGCCCAGGGGGACGGGGAGCTGTTTTTT
CASSAQGDGELFF
>TRBJ1-2|TRBV28|TRBD1|-
TGTGCCAGCAGTTTCAGGGGGCAAGAGTATTACTATGGCTACACCTTC
CASSFRGQEYYYGYTF
>TRBJ2-3|TRBV6-2/TRBV6-3|TRBD2|-
TGTGCCAGCAGCTATGACCGGGGGGGCCCCACAGATACGCAGTATTTT
CASSYDRGGPTDTQYF
>TRBJ2-7|TRBV13|TRBD1|-
TGTGCCAGCAGCTTGAACCTTCCCCCAGGGGGCTCCTCCTACGAGCAGTACTTC
CASSLNLPPGGSSYEQYF
>TRBJ2-3|TRBV5-4|TRBD1|-
TGTGCCAGCGAGGGCCAGGGGGCGCCAAGTACGCAGTATTTT
CASEGQGAPSTQYF
>TRBJ2-5|TRBV30|-|-
TGTGCCTGGAGTATTATAGGGACCGCCGGGGAGACCCAGTACTTC
CAWSIIGTAGETQYF